This TCR beta chain comes out of a study of T cells after yellow fever vaccination. This clonotype was observed at least ten times. Its specificity is not known. The CDR3 totals 16 residues. CDR1 is SGHTA, CDR2 FQGNSA, per germline. The trim removed 1 base at V and 3 bases at J, leaving 4 bases unmatched. TCRdb re-called the 5' RACE reads through MiXCR, storing one row per CDR3 protein. This table has some 170,000 distinct CDR3 sequences, around 9% appearing once. Study-level points and caveats: Primary-vaccination clones mostly resurfaced post-booster (approximately 96% CD4, just under 90% CD8).

The chain combines TRBV7-2 with TRBJ2-1; 9 bases map to TRBD2. This receptor was taken from a man aged 18 to 30 who received the YFV17D yellow fever vaccine. The sequencing here drew on CD8+ T cells sorted from PBMCs, taken 45 days after the yellow fever booster vaccination. The DNA of the CDR3 is TGTGCCAGCAGCTTAGATCTAGCGGGGAGCTACAATGAGCAGTTCTTC. Its translation is CASSLDLAGSYNEQFF.